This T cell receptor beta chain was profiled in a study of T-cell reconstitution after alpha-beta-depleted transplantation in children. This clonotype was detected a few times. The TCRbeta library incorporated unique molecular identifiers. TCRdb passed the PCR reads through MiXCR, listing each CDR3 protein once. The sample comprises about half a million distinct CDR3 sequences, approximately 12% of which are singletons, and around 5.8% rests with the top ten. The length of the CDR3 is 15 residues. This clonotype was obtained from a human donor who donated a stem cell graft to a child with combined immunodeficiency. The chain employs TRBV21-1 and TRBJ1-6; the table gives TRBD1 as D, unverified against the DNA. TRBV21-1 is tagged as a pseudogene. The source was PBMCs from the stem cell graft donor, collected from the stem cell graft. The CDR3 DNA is TGTGCCAGCAGCAAAAAGGGTAGGGGGTCTTCACCCCTCCACTTT. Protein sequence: CASSKKGRGSSPLHF.